This T cell receptor (beta chain) stems from a study of T cell responses to AZD1222 COVID-19 vaccine. Study-level results: Repertoires were sampled only after the peak T cell response. Following two doses of AZD1222, Spike-specific TCR breadth and depth rose. Unmutated variant regions are reportedly targeted by nearly half of spike-specific TCRs.

This clone has just one count. Its cognate antigen is unknown. Assay used: immunoSEQ multiplex PCR; TCRdb lists only in-frame clones, some missing. The table records 70,000 to 90,000 clones, roughly 85% of them present only once. Sample: peripheral blood, taken 28 days after the second AZD1222 dose. The source is an adult who received the AZD1222 COVID-19 vaccine.

The CDR3 DNA is TGTGCCAGCAGCCCGAATAACTATGGCTACACCTTC. As protein: CASSPNNYGYTF. The chain combines TRBV3-1 (or the pseudogene TRBV3-2) with TRBJ1-2; no definite D call. The CDR3 is made up of 12 amino acids. The germline V gene encodes CDR1 LGHDT and CDR2 YNNKEL (reference sequence). The ends were cut back, 4 bases at V and 1 base at J, with 4 bases in the middle.